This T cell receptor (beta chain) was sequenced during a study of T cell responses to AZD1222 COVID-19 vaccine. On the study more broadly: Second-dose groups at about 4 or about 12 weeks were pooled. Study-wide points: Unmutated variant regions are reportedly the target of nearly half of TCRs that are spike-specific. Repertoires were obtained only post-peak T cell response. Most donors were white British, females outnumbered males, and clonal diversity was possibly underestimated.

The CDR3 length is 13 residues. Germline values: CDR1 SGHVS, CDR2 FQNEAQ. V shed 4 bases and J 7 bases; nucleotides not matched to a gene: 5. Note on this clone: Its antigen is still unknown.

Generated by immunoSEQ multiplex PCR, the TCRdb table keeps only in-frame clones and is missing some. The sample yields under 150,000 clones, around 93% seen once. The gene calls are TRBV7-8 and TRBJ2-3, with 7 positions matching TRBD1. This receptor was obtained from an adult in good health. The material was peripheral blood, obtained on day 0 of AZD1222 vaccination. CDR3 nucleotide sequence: TGTGCCAGCAGCTCCCGACAGGGAAATACGCAGTATTTT. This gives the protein CASSSRQGNTQYF.